This T cell receptor beta chain was documented in a study of cytomegalovirus exposure and HLA in healthy donors. Remarks on this clone: The target antigen is unknown.

CDR3 length: 14 residues. The germline gives CDR1 SGHTA, CDR2 FQGNSA. V shed 5 bases and J shed 2 bases, with 11 bases lying between them. The study's findings and limits: An apparent linkage of common viral pathogens to several of the most significant clusters emerged in a later analysis. TCR beta chains associated with HLA were, in a later analysis, more clonally expanded than equally common others. Analysis was carried out at a later point, and it linked a missense DCLRE1C variant to TCR beta V- and J-gene trimming.

PCR employed 60 Vbeta and 13 Jbeta primers. Libraries were prepared by immunoSEQ multiplex PCR; TCRdb keeps only in-frame clonotypes and omits some of them. The sample consists of roughly 180,000 clones, 80% to 90% of them appearing once. The chain has TRBV7-2 and TRBJ2-3, with D tentatively TRBD2 (6 bases). The TCR originated in a male donor in good health and CMV-seronegative. Sequencing used PBMCs. CDR3: CASSPPGVTDTQYF. In DNA form, the CDR3 reads TGTGCCAGCAGCCCCCCGGGGGTCACAGATACGCAGTATTTT. The complete variable domain, with remaining parts taken from reference TRBV7-2 and TRBJ2-3, reads GAGVSQSPSNKVTEKGKDVELRCDPISGHTALYWYRQSLGQGLEFLIYFQGNSAPDKSGLPSDRFSAERTGGSVSTLTIQRTQQEDSAVYLCASSPPGVTDTQYFGPGTRLTVL.